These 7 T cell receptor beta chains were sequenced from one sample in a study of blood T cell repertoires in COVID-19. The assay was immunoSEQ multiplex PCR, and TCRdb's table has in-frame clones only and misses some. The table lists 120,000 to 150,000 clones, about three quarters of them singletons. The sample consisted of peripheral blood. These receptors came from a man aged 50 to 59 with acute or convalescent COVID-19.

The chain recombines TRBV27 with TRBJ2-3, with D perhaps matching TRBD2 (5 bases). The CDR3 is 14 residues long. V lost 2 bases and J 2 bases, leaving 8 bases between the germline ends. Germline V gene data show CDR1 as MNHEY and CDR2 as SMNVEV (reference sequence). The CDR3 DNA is TGTGCCAGCAGTTTAGGAGGCCACACAGATACGCAGTATTTT. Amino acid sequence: CASSLGGHTDTQYF.

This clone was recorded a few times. CDR3 protein: CASSPKPGGFPQHF. CDR3 nucleotide sequence: TGTGCCAGCTCACCCAAACCAGGGGGCTTTCCCCAGCATTTT. The chain has TRBV18 and TRBJ1-5, with 8 bases matching TRBD1. Germline assignment: CDR1 KGHSH and CDR2 LQKENI. Trimming removed 3 bases from V and 10 bases from J; junction bases left unmatched: 8. The CDR3 has 14 amino acids.

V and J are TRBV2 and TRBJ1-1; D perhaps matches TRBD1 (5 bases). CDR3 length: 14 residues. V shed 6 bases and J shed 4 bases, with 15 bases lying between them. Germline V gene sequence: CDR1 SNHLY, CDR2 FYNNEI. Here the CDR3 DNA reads TGTGCCAGCAGACCACAGGACGTGGTCACTGAAGCTTTCTTT. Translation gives CASRPQDVVTEAFF.

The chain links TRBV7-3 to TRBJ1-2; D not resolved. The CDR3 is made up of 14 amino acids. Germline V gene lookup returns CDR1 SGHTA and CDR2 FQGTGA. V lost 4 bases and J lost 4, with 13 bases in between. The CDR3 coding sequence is TGTGCCAGCAGCTCCCTGGGAGGGCCCTATGGCTACACCTTC. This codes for CASSSLGGPYGYTF. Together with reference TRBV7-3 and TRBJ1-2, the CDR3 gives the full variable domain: GAGVSQTPSNKVTEKGKYVELRCDPISGHTALYWYRQSLGQGPEFLIYFQGTGAADDSGLPNDRFFAVRPEGSVSTLKIQRTERGDSAVYLCASSSLGGPYGYTFGSGTRLTVV.

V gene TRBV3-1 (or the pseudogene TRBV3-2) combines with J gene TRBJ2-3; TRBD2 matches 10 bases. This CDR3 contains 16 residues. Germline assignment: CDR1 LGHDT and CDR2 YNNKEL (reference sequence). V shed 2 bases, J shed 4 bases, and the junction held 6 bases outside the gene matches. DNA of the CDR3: TGTGCCAGCAGCCAAAGGTCACTAGCGGGGCCAGATACGCAGTATTTT. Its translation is CASSQRSLAGPDTQYF.

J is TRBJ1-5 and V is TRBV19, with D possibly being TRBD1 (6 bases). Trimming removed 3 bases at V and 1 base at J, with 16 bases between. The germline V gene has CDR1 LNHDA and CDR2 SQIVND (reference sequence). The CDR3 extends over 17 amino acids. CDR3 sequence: CASSIGRGLISNQPQHF. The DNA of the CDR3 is TGTGCCAGTAGTATTGGCAGGGGTCTTATAAGCAATCAGCCCCAGCATTTT.

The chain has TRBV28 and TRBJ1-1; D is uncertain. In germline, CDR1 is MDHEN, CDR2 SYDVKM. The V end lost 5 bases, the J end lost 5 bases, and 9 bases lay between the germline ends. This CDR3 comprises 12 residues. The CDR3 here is CASSMIGTEAFF. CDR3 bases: TGTGCCAGCAGTATGATCGGGACTGAAGCTTTCTTT.